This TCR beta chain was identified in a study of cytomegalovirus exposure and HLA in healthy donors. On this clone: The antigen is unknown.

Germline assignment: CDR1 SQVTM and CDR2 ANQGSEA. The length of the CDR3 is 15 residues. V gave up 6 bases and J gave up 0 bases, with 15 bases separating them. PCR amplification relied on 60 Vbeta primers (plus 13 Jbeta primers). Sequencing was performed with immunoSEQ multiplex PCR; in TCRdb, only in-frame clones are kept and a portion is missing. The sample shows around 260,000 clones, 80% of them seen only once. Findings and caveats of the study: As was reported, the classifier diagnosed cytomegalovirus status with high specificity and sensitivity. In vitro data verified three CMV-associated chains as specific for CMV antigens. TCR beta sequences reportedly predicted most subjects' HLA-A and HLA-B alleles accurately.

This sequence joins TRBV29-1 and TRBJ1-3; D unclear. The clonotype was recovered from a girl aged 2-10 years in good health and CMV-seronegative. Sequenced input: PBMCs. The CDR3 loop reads CSVSDDTHSGNTIYF. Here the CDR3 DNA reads TGCAGCGTCTCCGATGACACTCACTCTGGAAACACCATATATTTT.